This entry is about one T cell receptor (beta chain). The sample belongs to a study of blood T cells in healthy people across ages. A J-beta primer mix and a sample-barcoded 5' primer were used in a second PCR of roughly 6 to 12 cycles. TCRdb recomputed calls from the 5' RACE reads with MiXCR, one row per CDR3 protein. The sample yields some 670,000 distinct CDR3 sequences, approximately 52% seen once. Donation came from healthy Caucasian individuals in Russia who were aged about 6 to 90. Isolation per sample recovered at least 7 million PBMCs. V was shortened by 1 base and J by 11 bases, with 11 bases between the two germline ends. This CDR3 comprises 12 residues. CDR1 and CDR2 (germline): MNHNS, SASEGT.

The chain employs TRBV6-1 and TRBJ2-5; TRBD2 might be the D (6 bases). Sequences were obtained from blood. The sequence was obtained from a woman older than 75 in good health. Written as DNA, the CDR3 is TGTGCCAGCAGTGAAGTTGGCGGGGAGCAGTACTTC. It encodes CASSEVGGEQYF.